A selection of T cell receptor beta chains follows, all from one sample in a study of preoperative IRX-2 immunotherapy in early breast cancer. The assay was immunoSEQ multiplex PCR, and TCRdb's table has in-frame clones only and misses some. In the table there are about 25,000 clones, about 81% of which are singletons. Material: lymph node tissue, obtained after IRX-2 immunotherapy. Receptors were obtained from a human donor with breast cancer. CDR3s include the opening cysteine and the closing phenylalanine or tryptophan. A D gene is named only where the DNA matches it firmly. Clone size is stated in some rows and not others, as once, few, many or a class when expanded.

D	V	J	size	CDR3	DNA
NA	TRBV6-8	TRBJ1-3	NA	CASSGSYSGNTIYF	TGTGCCAGCAGTGGGTCCTACTCTGGAAACACCATATATTTT
NA	TRBV11-3	TRBJ1-3	NA	CASSLEGARGNTIYF	TGTGCCAGCAGCTTAGAGGGGGCCCGTGGAAACACCATATATTTT
TRBD2	TRBV6-8	TRBJ2-1	NA	CASSKGLARNEQFF	TGTGCCAGCAGTAAGGGACTAGCCCGCAATGAGCAGTTCTTC
NA	TRBV30	TRBJ2-2	NA	CAWSVEGARTGELFF	TGTGCCTGGAGTGTGGAGGGGGCTCGCACCGGGGAGCTGTTTTTT
NA	TRBV19	TRBJ1-4	NA	CASSRRATNEKLFF	TGTGCCAGTAGCCGTCGGGCAACTAATGAAAAACTGTTTTTT
TRBD2	TRBV19	TRBJ2-2	once	CASRTGTKNTGELFF	TGTGCCAGTAGGACCGGGACTAAGAACACCGGGGAGCTGTTTTTT
NA	TRBV7-6	TRBJ1-1	NA	CASSHPTGLVPEAFF	TGTGCCAGCAGCCACCCGACTGGGCTGGTTCCTGAAGCTTTCTTT
NA	TRBV15	TRBJ1-3	NA	CATSRRRGPHFSGNTIYF	TGTGCCACCAGCAGGCGCAGGGGTCCCCATTTCTCTGGAAACACCATATATTTT
NA	TRBV6-8	TRBJ1-6	NA	CASSYKGAGDNSPLHF	TGTGCCAGCAGTTACAAGGGCGCAGGGGATAATTCACCCCTCCACTTT
NA	TRBV5-1	TRBJ1-4	once	CASSLDPGSGKLFF	TGCGCCAGCAGCTTGGATCCGGGTTCCGGAAAACTGTTTTTT
NA	TRBV6-8	TRBJ1-4	NA	CASSRFHSHEKLFF	TGTGCCAGCAGTAGGTTTCACTCCCATGAAAAACTGTTTTTT
NA	TRBV5-1	TRBJ2-2	once	CASSPTGPGTGELFF	TGCGCCAGCAGCCCTACAGGGCCGGGGACCGGGGAGCTGTTTTTT
NA	TRBV28	TRBJ1-2	NA	CAGAGAGQPYGYTF	TGTGCCGGGGCTGGGGCTGGGCAGCCATATGGCTACACCTTC
TRBD2	TRBV9	TRBJ2-3	NA	CASKGTSGLDTQYF	TGTGCCAGCAAAGGGACTAGCGGCTTAGATACGCAGTATTTT
TRBD2	TRBV19	TRBJ2-1	NA	CASTDHLAGGTNEQFF	TGTGCCAGTACCGACCACTTAGCGGGGGGGACCAATGAGCAGTTCTTC
TRBD2	TRBV19	TRBJ2-1	NA	CASSIRLAGGRNEQFF	TGTGCCAGTAGTATAAGGCTAGCGGGGGGGCGGAATGAGCAGTTCTTC
NA	TRBV28	TRBJ1-2	NA	CASSSRATYGYTF	TGTGCCAGCAGTTCCAGGGCAACCTATGGCTACACCTTC
NA	TRBV15	TRBJ2-7	NA	CATSIDLGDYEQYF	TGTGCCACCAGCATAGACCTGGGAGATTACGAGCAGTACTTC
TRBD1	TRBV19	TRBJ2-2	NA	CASSPTGGYTGELFF	TGTGCCAGTAGTCCGACAGGGGGGTACACCGGGGAGCTGTTTTTT
TRBD2	TRBV11-3	TRBJ2-3	once	CASSPGTSGGLTDTQYF	TGTGCCAGCAGTCCCGGGACTAGCGGGGGACTCACAGATACGCAGTATTTT
TRBD2	TRBV6-8	TRBJ2-3	NA	CASRTSGGTDTQYF	TGTGCCAGCAGGACTAGCGGGGGGACAGATACGCAGTATTTT
NA	TRBV25-1	TRBJ1-1	NA	CASSERGGSTEAFF	TGTGCCAGCAGTGAAAGGGGGGGATCCACTGAAGCTTTCTTT
NA	TRBV18	TRBJ2-6	NA	CASSPLLSSTGANVLTF	TGTGCCAGCTCACCACTGCTCAGTAGTACTGGGGCCAACGTCCTGACTTTC
TRBD1	TRBV28	TRBJ1-6	NA	CASSTTGQGVGSPLHF	TGTGCCAGCAGTACCACGGGACAGGGGGTCGGTTCACCCCTCCACTTT
NA	TRBV19	TRBJ1-1	NA	CASSATQNTEAFF	TGTGCCAGTAGTGCCACTCAGAACACTGAAGCTTTCTTT
NA	TRBV9	TRBJ1-1	NA	CASSVGARNTEAFF	TGTGCCAGCAGCGTGGGGGCCCGGAACACTGAAGCTTTCTTT